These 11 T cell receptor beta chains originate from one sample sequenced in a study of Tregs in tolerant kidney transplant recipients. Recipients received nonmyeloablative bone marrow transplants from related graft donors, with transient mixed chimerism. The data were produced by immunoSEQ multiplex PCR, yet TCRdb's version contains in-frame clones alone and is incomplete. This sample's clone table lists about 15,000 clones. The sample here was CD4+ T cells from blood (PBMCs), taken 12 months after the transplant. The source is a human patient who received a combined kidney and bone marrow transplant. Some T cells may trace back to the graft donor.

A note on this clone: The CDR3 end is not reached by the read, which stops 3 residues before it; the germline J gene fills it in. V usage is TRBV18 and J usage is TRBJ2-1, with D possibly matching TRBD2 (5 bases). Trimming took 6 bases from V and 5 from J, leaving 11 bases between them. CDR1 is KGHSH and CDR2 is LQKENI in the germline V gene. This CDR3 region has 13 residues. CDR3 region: CASSATRDNEQFF. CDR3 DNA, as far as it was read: TGTGCCAGCTCTGCAACTAGAGACAATGAG.

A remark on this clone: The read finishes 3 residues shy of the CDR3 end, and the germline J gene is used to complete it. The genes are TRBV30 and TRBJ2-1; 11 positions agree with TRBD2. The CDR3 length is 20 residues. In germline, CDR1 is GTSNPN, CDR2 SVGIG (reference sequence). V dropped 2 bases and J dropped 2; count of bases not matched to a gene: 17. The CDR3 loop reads CAWSTSGREFGWGPYNEQFF. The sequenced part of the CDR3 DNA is TGTGCCTGGAGTACTAGCGGGAGAGAGTTTGGTTGGGGCCCCTACAATGAG.

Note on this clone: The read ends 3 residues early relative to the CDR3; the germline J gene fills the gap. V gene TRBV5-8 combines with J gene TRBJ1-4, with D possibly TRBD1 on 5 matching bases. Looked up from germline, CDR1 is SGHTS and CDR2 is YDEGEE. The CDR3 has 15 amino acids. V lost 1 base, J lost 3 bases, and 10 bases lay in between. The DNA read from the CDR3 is TGTGCCAGCAGCTTGCTGGGGGGAGCTAATGAAAAA. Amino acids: CASSLLGGANEK. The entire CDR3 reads CASSLLGGANEKLFF.

The CDR3 protein is CASSEQRDTRNIQYF. The sequenced part of the CDR3 DNA is TGTGCCAGCAGTGAACAAAGGGACACCAGGAACATT. The gene calls are TRBV6-1 and TRBJ2-4; maybe TRBD1 (6 bases). The missing CDR3 end, 3 residues past where the read stops, is filled in from the germline J gene. The CDR3 runs to 15 residues. The germline V gene has CDR1 MNHNS and CDR2 SASEGT. Trimming cost V 2 bases and J 7 bases, with 15 bases left between them.

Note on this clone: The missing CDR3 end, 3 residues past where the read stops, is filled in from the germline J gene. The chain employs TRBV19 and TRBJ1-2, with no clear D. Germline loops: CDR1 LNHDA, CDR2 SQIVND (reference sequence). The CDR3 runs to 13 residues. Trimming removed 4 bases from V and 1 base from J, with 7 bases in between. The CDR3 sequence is CASSTTYNYGYTF. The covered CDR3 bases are TGTGCCAGTAGTACAACCTATAACTATGGC.

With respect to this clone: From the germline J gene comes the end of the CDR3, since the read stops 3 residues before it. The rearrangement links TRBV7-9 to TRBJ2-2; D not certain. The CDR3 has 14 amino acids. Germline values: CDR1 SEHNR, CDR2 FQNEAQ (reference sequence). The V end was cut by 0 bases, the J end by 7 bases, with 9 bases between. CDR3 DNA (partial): TGTGCCAGCAGCTTAGCCCTGAACTACGGGGAG. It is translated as CASSLALNYGE. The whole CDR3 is CASSLALNYGELFF. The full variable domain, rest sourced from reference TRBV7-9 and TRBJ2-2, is DTGVSQNPRHKITKRGQNVTFRCDPISEHNRLYWYRQTLGQGPEFLTYFQNEAQLEKSRLLSDRFSAERPKGSFSTLEIQRTEQGDSAMYLCASSLALNYGELFFGEGSRLTVL.

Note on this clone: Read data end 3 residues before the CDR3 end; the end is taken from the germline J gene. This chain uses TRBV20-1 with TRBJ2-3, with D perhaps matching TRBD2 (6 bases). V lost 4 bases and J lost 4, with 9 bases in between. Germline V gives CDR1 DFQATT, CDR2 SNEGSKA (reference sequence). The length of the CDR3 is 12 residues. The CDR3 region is CSATREADTQYF. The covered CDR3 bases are TGCAGTGCTACCAGGGAGGCAGATACG.

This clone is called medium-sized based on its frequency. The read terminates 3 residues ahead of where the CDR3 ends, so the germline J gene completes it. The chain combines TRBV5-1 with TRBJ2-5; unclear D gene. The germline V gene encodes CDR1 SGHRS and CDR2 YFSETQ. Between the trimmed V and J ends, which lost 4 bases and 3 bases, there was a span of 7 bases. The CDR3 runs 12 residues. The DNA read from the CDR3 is TGCGCCAGCAGCGAGCGTAAAGAGACC. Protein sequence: CASSERKET. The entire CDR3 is CASSERKETQYF.

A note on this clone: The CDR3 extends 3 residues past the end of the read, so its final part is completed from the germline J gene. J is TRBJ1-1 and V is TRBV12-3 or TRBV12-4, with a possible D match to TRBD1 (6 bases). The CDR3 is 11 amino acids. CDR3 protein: CASGKTGEAFF. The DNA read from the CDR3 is TGTGCCAGCGGAAAGACAGGCGAA.

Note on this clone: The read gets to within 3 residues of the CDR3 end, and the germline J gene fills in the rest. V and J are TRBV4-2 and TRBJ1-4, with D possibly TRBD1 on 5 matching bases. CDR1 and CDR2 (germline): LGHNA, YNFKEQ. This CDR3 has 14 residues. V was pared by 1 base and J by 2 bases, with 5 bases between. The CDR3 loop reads CASSQGGTNEKLFF. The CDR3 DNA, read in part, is TGTGCCAGCAGCCAAGGGGGCACTAATGAAAAA.

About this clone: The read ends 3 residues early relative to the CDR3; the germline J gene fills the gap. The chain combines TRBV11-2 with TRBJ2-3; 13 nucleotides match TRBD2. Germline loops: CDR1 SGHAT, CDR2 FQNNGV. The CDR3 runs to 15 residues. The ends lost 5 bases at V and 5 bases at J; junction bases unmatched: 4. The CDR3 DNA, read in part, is TGTGCCAGCAGCCGGACTAGCGGGAGCGTAGATACG. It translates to CASSRTSGSVDT. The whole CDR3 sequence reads CASSRTSGSVDTQYF.